Listed here are 29 T cell receptor beta chains from one sample, sequenced in a study of cytomegalovirus exposure and HLA in healthy donors. PCR was performed using 60 Vbeta and 13 Jbeta primers. Sequenced by immunoSEQ multiplex PCR; TCRdb stores in-frame clones only, minus some. This sample has 100,000 to 120,000 clones, with under 85% found just once. The sequencing sample was made of PBMCs. The receptor source for this set is a man aged 25-45 years in good health and CMV-seropositive.

This clone appeared a single time. The J gene is TRBJ2-3, the V gene TRBV7-9; perhaps TRBD2 as D (5 bases). CDR1 and CDR2 from the germline V gene are SEHNR and FQNEAQ (reference sequence). Trimming took off 7 bases at V and 4 bases at J, with 12 bases between the two ends. This CDR3 comprises 13 residues. Here the CDR3 reads CASIPDFSDTQYF. In DNA form, the CDR3 reads TGTGCCAGCATTCCGGACTTTTCAGATACGCAGTATTTT.

This clone was observed a few times. This chain links TRBV7-6 with TRBJ2-3; 15 bases are shared with TRBD2. Losses at the gene ends were 4 bases for V and 5 bases for J; bases not matched to a gene: 4. The CDR3 is made up of 16 amino acids. Germline CDR1 reads SGHVS; CDR2 reads FNYEAQ. The DNA of the CDR3 is TGTGCCAGCAGCTCGGGACTAGCGGGGGGAAGAGATACGCAGTATTTT. As protein: CASSSGLAGGRDTQYF.

The V call is TRBV7-8, the J call TRBJ2-7; TRBD1 aligns across 7 bases. The CDR3 is 14 residues long. After removal of 4 bases from V and 3 bases from J, the junction contained 6 bases not matched to a gene. Germline V gives CDR1 SGHVS, CDR2 FQNEAQ. The CDR3 sequence: CASSSEGQDYEQYF. CDR3 bases: TGTGCCAGCAGCTCAGAAGGACAGGACTACGAGCAGTACTTC.

The chain links TRBV6-5 to TRBJ1-3, with TRBD1 matching 7 bases. This CDR3 spans 14 amino acids. V dropped 5 bases and J dropped 2; count of bases not matched to a gene: 3. Germline CDR1 is MNHEY and CDR2 is SVGAGI. The CDR3 sequence is CASSIDRAGNTIYF. DNA of the CDR3: TGTGCCAGCAGTATCGACAGGGCTGGAAACACCATATATTTT.

V and J are TRBV18 and TRBJ2-7; no reliable D call. This CDR3 has 13 amino acids. V was trimmed by 5 bases and J by 2 bases, leaving 10 bases between them. Germline CDR1 and CDR2: KGHSH and LQKENI. The CDR3 DNA reads as TGTGCCAGCTCAGGTCCAGGTGCCTACGAGCAGTACTTC. This encodes CASSGPGAYEQYF.

This clone appeared a few times. The J gene is TRBJ2-3, the V gene TRBV7-6; 9 nucleotides align to TRBD2. The CDR3 contains 17 residues. Unmatched junction bases numbered 6, after V lost 2 bases and J lost 0 bases. Germline V gene sequence: CDR1 SGHVS, CDR2 FNYEAQ. CDR3 amino acids: CASSLPAGGLSTDTQYF. The CDR3 nucleotides read TGTGCCAGCAGCTTACCAGCGGGGGGCCTAAGCACAGATACGCAGTATTTT.

This chain connects TRBV10-3 to TRBJ2-3; D might be TRBD2 (5 bases). Deletions cut 11 bases from V and 3 bases from J, with 15 bases between. The CDR3 loop spans 13 amino acids. CDR1 and CDR2 from the germline V gene are ENHRY and SYGVKD. CDR3 sequence: CASRGPETDTQYF. Written as DNA, the CDR3 is TGTGCCTCCCGGGGTCCAGAGACAGATACGCAGTATTTT.

The J gene is TRBJ1-2, the V gene TRBV5-1; 10 bases align to TRBD1. Per the germline V gene, CDR1 is SGHRS and CDR2 is YFSETQ. With 4 bases clipped from V and 2 bases from J, the junction kept 2 bases outside the gene matches. The CDR3 is 14 amino acids. The DNA of the CDR3 is TGCGCCAGCAGCCTGGGACAGGGGAACTATGGCTACACCTTC. It specifies CASSLGQGNYGYTF.

This clone came up once. The chain is built from TRBV2 and TRBJ1-5; the D gene is possibly TRBD1 (6 bases). With 5 bases removed from V and 5 bases from J, the gap between germline ends came to 13 bases. There are 14 residues in the CDR3. CDR1 SNHLY and CDR2 FYNNEI come from the germline V gene. The CDR3 region is CASSPGTIDQPQHF. The CDR3 nucleotides read TGTGCCAGCAGTCCCGGGACAATTGATCAGCCCCAGCATTTT.

The chain carries TRBV4-1 and TRBJ2-2; TRBD1 aligns across 8 bases. This CDR3 has 15 residues. J gave up 4 bases and V 4 bases, and 5 bases lay outside the gene matches. CDR1 is MGHRA and CDR2 is YSYEKL in the germline V gene. The CDR3 region has the DNA TGCGCCAGCAGCCTCAGGGGGCTTGGCACCGGGGAGCTGTTTTTT. As protein: CASSLRGLGTGELFF.

The chain is built from TRBV19 and TRBJ2-5, with TRBD1 identical over 10 bases. The CDR3 runs 14 residues. The germline V gene has CDR1 LNHDA and CDR2 SQIVND (reference sequence). J gave up 5 bases and V 5 bases, and 5 bases lay outside the gene matches. CDR3 residues: CASSAGTGVETQYF. CDR3 nucleotides: TGTGCCAGTAGTGCCGGGACAGGGGTTGAGACCCAGTACTTC.

The V call is TRBV13, the J call TRBJ1-2; tentative D call: TRBD1 (6 bases). This CDR3 is built from 13 residues. Germline loops: CDR1 PRHDT, CDR2 FYEKMQ (reference sequence). The V end lost 0 bases, the J end lost 8 bases, and 10 bases lay between the germline ends. As DNA, the CDR3 is TGTGCCAGCAGCTTAGGAAACAGGGACGGCTACACCTTC. Its protein is CASSLGNRDGYTF.

The chain combines TRBV6-1 with TRBJ2-5; D might be TRBD2 (7 bases). V was shortened by 2 bases and J by 5 bases, with 15 bases between the two germline ends. The V gene's germline CDR1 is MNHNS and CDR2 SASEGT. This CDR3 has 15 amino acids. The CDR3 coding sequence is TGTGCCAGCAGTGAACCTGCGTGGGGGGGCGAGACCCAGTACTTC. Its translation: CASSEPAWGGETQYF.

This rearrangement joins TRBV21-1 to TRBJ2-2; the table calls TRBD2, which could not be checked here. TRBV21-1 is marked as a pseudogene. The CDR3 length is 20 residues. The CDR3 coding sequence is TGTGCCAGCAGCAAAGCGGGATCTGACGGGAATGAAGGAGGCACCGGGGAGCTGTTTTTT. Translating it yields CASSKAGSDGNEGGTGELFF.

There are a few counts of this clone. The chain is built from TRBV19 and TRBJ1-2, with D uncertain. Trimming removed 1 base at V and 6 bases at J, with 9 bases between. The CDR3 runs to 13 residues. Germline loops: CDR1 LNHDA, CDR2 SQIVND (reference sequence). The DNA of the CDR3 is TGTGCCAGTAGTATAGGGAGGGAGGATGGCTACACCTTC. Amino acid sequence: CASSIGREDGYTF.

CDR3 sequence reads: CASSQSKAGLVGYTF. CDR3 nucleotides: TGCGCCAGCAGTCAATCGAAGGCAGGGTTGGTTGGCTACACCTTC. The J gene is TRBJ1-2, the V gene TRBV23-1, with D possibly TRBD1 on 5 matching bases. TRBV23-1 is marked as an open reading frame, function uncertain. Trimming removed 0 bases from V and 7 bases from J, with 15 bases in between. CDR3 length equals 15 residues.

The chain uses TRBV7-9 and TRBJ2-2; 8 nucleotides align to TRBD2. The CDR3 has 15 amino acids. V lost 1 base and J lost 4; bases outside the gene matches: 2. CDR1 SEHNR and CDR2 FQNEAQ come from the germline V gene (reference sequence). The DNA of the CDR3 is TGTGCCAGCAGCTTAGTCGGGGGGGCCACCGGGGAGCTGTTTTTT. Translating it yields CASSLVGGATGELFF.

The V gene is TRBV7-9, the J gene TRBJ2-1, with TRBD1 matching 7 bases. From germline, CDR1 is SEHNR and CDR2 FQNEAQ (reference sequence). The V segment lost 2 bases and the J segment 5 bases; nucleotides outside the gene matches: 6. The CDR3 runs 15 residues. CDR3 region: CASSLSTGTDNEQFF. The DNA for the CDR3 is TGTGCCAGCAGCTTAAGCACAGGGACAGACAATGAGCAGTTCTTC.

A few counts support this clone. The V gene is TRBV4-3, the J gene TRBJ2-7, with 15 nucleotides matching TRBD2. Germline V gives CDR1 LGHNA, CDR2 YSLEER. The CDR3 spans 14 residues. The V segment lost 4 bases and the J segment 9 bases; nucleotides outside the gene matches: 4. In nucleotides, the CDR3 is TGCGCCAGCAGCCCGGGACTAGCGGGGGGTGGGCAGTACTTC. Translation: CASSPGLAGGGQYF.

The rearrangement links TRBV19 to TRBJ1-3; TRBD1 matches at 8 bases. The V and J ends lost 5 bases and 7 bases, in that order; junction bases with no gene match: 4. Germline assignment: CDR1 LNHDA and CDR2 SQIVND (reference sequence). The CDR3 is made up of 13 amino acids. The CDR3 region has the DNA TGTGCCAGTAGTGCCCAGGGGGCCAACACCATATATTTT. Protein product: CASSAQGANTIYF.

This clone was seen once. This sequence joins TRBV7-9 and TRBJ2-1; the D gene is possibly TRBD1 (7 bases). CDR3 size: 16 residues. Germline V gene data show CDR1 as SEHNR and CDR2 as FQNEAQ (reference sequence). Trimming removed 5 bases at V and 5 bases at J, with 19 bases between. CDR3 in DNA: TGTGCCAGCAGCAAAGGGGGGACAGAATTTCACAATGAGCAGTTCTTC. This encodes CASSKGGTEFHNEQFF.

V is TRBV5-8 and J is TRBJ1-1; D gene uncertain. Trimming pared 0 bases from V and 10 bases from J, leaving 16 bases between. The CDR3 loop spans 14 amino acids. From germline, CDR1 is SGHTS and CDR2 YDEGEE. In nucleotides, the CDR3 is TGTGCCAGCAGCTTGGTCGGCCAGACATATGCAGCTTTCTTT. Encoded protein: CASSLVGQTYAAFF.

The rearrangement links TRBV7-9 to TRBJ2-7; a possible D gene is TRBD2 (6 bases). V gave up 11 bases and J gave up 3 bases, with 14 bases separating them. This CDR3 spans 12 amino acids. Germline V gene sequence: CDR1 SEHNR, CDR2 FQNEAQ (reference sequence). Here the CDR3 DNA reads TGTGCCGTGCCCGGGACTCACTACGAGCAGTACTTC. This encodes CAVPGTHYEQYF.

The chain joins TRBV5-4 to TRBJ2-3, with TRBD2 identical over 9 bases. In germline, CDR1 is SGHNT, CDR2 YYREEE (reference sequence). The CDR3 covers 16 residues. V lost 0 bases, J lost 2 bases, and 4 bases stayed unmatched. CDR3 coding DNA: TGTGCCAGCAGCTTGGTTAGCGGGGGACCCACAGATACGCAGTATTTT. This sequence encodes CASSLVSGGPTDTQYF.

This chain uses TRBV5-4 with TRBJ2-7, with 11 bases fitting TRBD2. The CDR3 spans 15 residues. V lost 4 bases to trimming and J lost 1 base; unmatched junction nucleotides: 4. CDR1 is SGHNT and CDR2 is YYREEE in the germline V gene (reference sequence). The CDR3 loop is CASSVGLADSYEQYF. CDR3 DNA sequence: TGTGCCAGCAGCGTGGGACTAGCGGATTCCTACGAGCAGTACTTC.

The chain has TRBV20-1 and TRBJ2-1, with D perhaps TRBD1 (6 bases). CDR3 length equals 11 residues. Germline CDR1 and CDR2: DFQATT and SNEGSKA (reference sequence). Trimming removed 5 bases at V and 10 bases at J, with 12 bases between. CDR3 DNA: TGCAGTGCTTTCAGGGGCAGGGAGCAGTTCTTC. It codes for CSAFRGREQFF.

This clone was seen more than once but under ten times. The J gene is TRBJ2-1, the V gene TRBV6-1, with 8 positions matching TRBD1. After removal of 0 bases from V and 4 bases from J, the junction contained 2 bases not matched to a gene. The CDR3 sequence is 15 residues long. The germline V gene has CDR1 MNHNS and CDR2 SASEGT. CDR3 bases: TGTGCCAGCAGTGAAGCGGGACAGGAATACAATGAGCAGTTCTTC. Encoded protein: CASSEAGQEYNEQFF.

V and J are TRBV30 and TRBJ1-2, with D unresolved. CDR1 GTSNPN and CDR2 SVGIG come from the germline V gene (reference sequence). The CDR3 extends over 14 amino acids. V lost 2 bases, J lost 2 bases, and 12 bases lay in between. CDR3 DNA sequence: TGTGCCTGGAGTTTGGAGACGATCAACTATGGCTACACCTTC. Its protein product is CAWSLETINYGYTF.

The chain combines TRBV29-1 with TRBJ2-1; 9 bases agree with TRBD1. The trim removed 6 bases at V and 7 bases at J, leaving 4 bases unmatched. The germline CDR1 and CDR2 sequences are SQVTM and ANQGSEA. The length of the CDR3 is 12 residues. The CDR3 is CSVGTGRNEQFF. The CDR3 DNA sequence: TGCAGCGTGGGGACAGGGAGAAATGAGCAGTTCTTC.